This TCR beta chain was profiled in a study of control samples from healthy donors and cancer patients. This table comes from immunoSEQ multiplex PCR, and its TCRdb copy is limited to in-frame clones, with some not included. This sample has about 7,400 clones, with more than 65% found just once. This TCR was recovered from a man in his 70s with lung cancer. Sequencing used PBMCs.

Here the CDR3 DNA reads TGTGCCAGTAGTATTCGGGGGAACAATCAGCCCCAGCATTTT. It translates to CASSIRGNNQPQHF. This chain joins TRBV19 and TRBJ1-5; D perhaps matches TRBD1 (5 bases). CDR1 is LNHDA and CDR2 is SQIVND in the germline V gene (reference sequence). Trimming took 3 bases from V and 3 from J, leaving 9 bases between them. The length of the CDR3 is 14 residues.